This T cell receptor beta chain was recorded in a study of blood T cell repertoires in COVID-19. About the study: Sample material is recorded as cDNA or gDNA derived from T cells, B-cell-depleted T cells, or PBMCs.

CDR3 length equals 14 residues. V trimming: 4 bases; J trimming: 2 bases; junction bases outside the gene matches: 1. Germline CDR1 reads SGHTA; CDR2 reads FQGNSA. Enrolled through a virtual design, the participants were between roughly 18 and 89 years of age and came from fewer than 30 US areas. Participants had their cohort set by participant-reported clinical history. Under the authors' procedure: Estimation of nucleated cell counts relied on the amplification of reference gene primers. TCRdb's table, derived via immunoSEQ multiplex PCR, lists solely in-frame clones and lacks some. V, J and clone size reflect that table, while D and trimming were determined from the DNA. This table has 150,000 to 200,000 clones, more than 75% appearing once.

The receptor comes from a woman between 45 and 65 years old with acute COVID-19. The chain employs TRBV7-2 and TRBJ1-5; 8 positions match TRBD1. The sample taken for sequencing was PBMCs or T cells enriched from blood (not recorded which). The CDR3 protein is CASSSQGGNQPQHF. CDR3 bases: TGTGCCAGCAGCTCACAGGGGGGCAATCAGCCCCAGCATTTT.